One sample yielded the 18 T cell receptor beta chains listed below, sequenced in a study of T cells in Graves' hyperthyroidism and ophthalmopathy. RNA transcripts were the template for amplifying TCR beta CDR3 regions. A first-round RT-PCR of the TCR CDR3 used the HTBI primer set. In TCRdb, the multiplex PCR reads were re-called with MiXCR into one record per CDR3 protein. The sample holds around 440,000 distinct CDR3 sequences, around 16% seen once. Sequencing was carried out using blood. The source is a woman between 18 and 30 years old with Graves' hyperthyroidism.

J is TRBJ1-1 and V is TRBV20-1, with D possibly being TRBD1 (6 bases). Trimming removed 5 bases from V and 2 bases from J, with 12 bases in between. The CDR3 has 13 residues. The germline V gene encodes CDR1 DFQATT and CDR2 SNEGSKA (reference sequence). The CDR3 sequence: CSAQGSGNTEAFF. CDR3 nucleotide sequence: TGCAGTGCTCAGGGGTCTGGTAACACTGAAGCTTTCTTT.

This clonotype was counted a few times. The V call is TRBV6-1, the J call TRBJ2-1; D unresolved. Trimming shortened V by 3 bases and J by 7 bases, and 10 bases separated the two germline ends. The germline CDR1 and CDR2 sequences are MNHNS and SASEGT. The CDR3 extends over 13 amino acids. CDR3 protein: CASSDPILNEQFF. The CDR3 DNA follows: TGTGCCAGCAGTGACCCCATTTTGAATGAGCAGTTCTTC.

This clonotype showed up many times. This chain joins TRBV2 and TRBJ1-1, with D uncertain. Trimming removed 9 bases from V and 5 bases from J, with 19 bases in between. This CDR3 is built from 14 residues. CDR1 and CDR2 (germline): SNHLY, FYNNEI. The CDR3 bases are TGTGCCAGACTAATCCGGGTTGCCGGAACTGAAGCTTTCTTT. As protein: CARLIRVAGTEAFF. Supplemented by reference TRBV2 and TRBJ1-1, the full variable domain reads EPEVTQTPSHQVTQMGQEVILRCVPISNHLYFYWYRQILGQKVEFLVSFYNNEISEKSEIFDDQFSVERPDGSNFTLKIRSTKLEDSAMYFCARLIRVAGTEAFFGQGTRLTVV.

This clonotype was detected a few times. The chain employs TRBV5-8 and TRBJ1-1, with unresolved D. Germline V gene lookup returns CDR1 SGHTS and CDR2 YDEGEE. Trimming took 4 bases from V and 8 from J, leaving 12 bases between them. This CDR3 comprises 12 residues. The CDR3 nucleotides are TGTGCCAGCAGCCCGAAGCGGTCGGAAGCTTTCTTT. Its translation is CASSPKRSEAFF.

This rearrangement joins TRBV9 to TRBJ2-3; D call uncertain. The CDR3 loop spans 13 amino acids. The ends were cut back, 1 base at V and 7 bases at J, with 10 bases in the middle. CDR1 is SGDLS and CDR2 is YYNGEE in the germline V gene. The CDR3 is CASSVNQAHTQYF. As DNA, the CDR3 is TGTGCCAGCAGCGTAAATCAGGCACATACGCAGTATTTT. Together with reference TRBV9 and TRBJ2-3, the CDR3 gives the full variable domain: DSGVTQTPKHLITATGQRVTLRCSPRSGDLSVYWYQQSLDQGLQFLIQYYNGEERAKGNILERFSAQQFPDLHSELNLSSLELGDSALYFCASSVNQAHTQYFGPGTRLTVL.

This clonotype came up many times. The V and J genes are TRBV28 and TRBJ2-5, with 10 bases that match TRBD1. With V trimmed by 2 bases and J by 13 bases, 13 bases remained unmatched. The germline V gene encodes CDR1 MDHEN and CDR2 SYDVKM. The CDR3 sequence is 15 residues long. CDR3 nucleotide sequence: TGTGCCAGCAGTTTACGTCCGGGACAGGGGTCGTTCCCGTACTTC. It codes for CASSLRPGQGSFPYF.

About this clonotype itself: A much bigger clone sits one base away, suggesting this may be a read error. The rearrangement joins TRBV18 to TRBJ1-4; D remains unclear. Germline V lookup: CDR1 KGHSH, CDR2 LQKENI. The CDR3 consists of 14 residues. CDR3 protein: CANSTEATNEKLLF. CDR3 bases: TGTGCCAACTCAACAGAGGCAACTAATGAAAAACTGCTTTTT.

This clonotype was observed a few times. The V gene is TRBV5-4, the J gene TRBJ2-5; D might be TRBD1 (6 bases). V was trimmed by 5 bases and J by 2 bases, leaving 16 bases between them. The CDR3 loop spans 15 amino acids. Germline V gene data show CDR1 as SGHNT and CDR2 as YYREEE (reference sequence). Here the CDR3 DNA reads TGTGCCAGCAGACGAGGACAGACGGGACAAGAGACCCAGTACTTC. Translated, it gives CASRRGQTGQETQYF. The whole variable domain, remainder taken from reference TRBV5-4 and TRBJ2-5, is ETGVTQSPTHLIKTRGQQVTLRCSSQSGHNTVSWYQQALGQGPQFIFQYYREEENGRGNFPPRFSGLQFPNYSSELNVNALELDDSALYLCASRRGQTGQETQYFGPGTRLLVL.

The chain employs TRBV6-6 and TRBJ2-7; D unclear. V lost 2 bases and J 3 bases, leaving 14 bases between the germline ends. The CDR3 runs to 15 residues. Germline assignment: CDR1 MNHNY and CDR2 SVGAGI (reference sequence). In nucleotides, the CDR3 is TGTGCCAGCAGTTACCGTGGCCTGCCCTACTACGAGCAGTACTTC. This translates into CASSYRGLPYYEQYF.

This clonotype was seen many times. The gene calls are TRBV5-1 and TRBJ2-3, with D possibly being TRBD1 (6 bases). Germline loops: CDR1 SGHRS, CDR2 YFSETQ. The CDR3 extends over 17 amino acids. With 5 bases removed from V and 0 bases from J, the gap between germline ends came to 19 bases. In DNA, the CDR3 is TGCGCCAGCAGAACCGGGACAAGGTTGACTAGCACAGATACGCAGTATTTT. This sequence encodes CASRTGTRLTSTDTQYF.

This clonotype was recorded at least ten times. V gene TRBV7-3 combines with J gene TRBJ1-2; the match to TRBD1 covers 8 bases. The CDR3 sequence is 16 residues long. V shed 4 bases, J shed 6 bases, and the junction held 13 bases outside the gene matches. Germline V gene sequence: CDR1 SGHTA, CDR2 FQGTGA. The CDR3 DNA sequence: TGTGCCAGCAGCTCCACCGGGACAGGCAGCGGAGATGGCTACACCTTC. It codes for CASSSTGTGSGDGYTF.

The chain couples TRBV28 to TRBJ1-5, with D unclear. The CDR3 is 19 amino acids. Germline CDR1 is MDHEN and CDR2 is SYDVKM. V was pared by 1 base and J by 0 bases, with 19 bases between. In nucleotides, the CDR3 is TGTGCCAGCAGTTTATCAGGCGCCGGGATAACGTATAGCAATCAGCCCCAGCATTTT. Residues: CASSLSGAGITYSNQPQHF.

J is TRBJ2-1 and V is TRBV15; TRBD1 is a possible D gene (7 bases). This CDR3 has 15 residues. V lost 5 bases, J lost 4 bases, and 15 bases lay in between. Looked up from germline, CDR1 is LNHNV and CDR2 is YYDKDF (reference sequence). As DNA, the CDR3 is TGTGCCACCAGCCCCCACAGGGGAGGATACAATGAGCAGTTCTTC. Translating gives CATSPHRGGYNEQFF.

This clonotype has only a few counts. DNA for the CDR3: TGCGCCAGCAGCCAAGCTCCGGCGGTTTACGAGCAGTACTTC. Its translation is CASSQAPAVYEQYF. The J gene is TRBJ2-7, the V gene TRBV4-1; no clear D gene. Germline V gene data show CDR1 as MGHRA and CDR2 as YSYEKL. With 1 base removed from V and 4 bases from J, the gap between germline ends came to 11 bases. The CDR3 consists of 14 residues.

CDR3 sequence reads: CSMGVMGSSGANVLTF. The DNA for the CDR3 is TGCAGTATGGGGGTAATGGGGAGCTCTGGGGCCAACGTCCTGACTTTC. The chain combines TRBV20-1 with TRBJ2-6, with D possibly called TRBD1 or TRBD2 (5 bases each). The CDR3 length is 16 residues. V was pared by 8 bases and J by 0 bases, with 17 bases between. CDR1 DFQATT and CDR2 SNEGSKA come from the germline V gene (reference sequence).

This clonotype was counted at least ten times. The V gene is TRBV13, the J gene TRBJ2-7; 9 bases are a match to TRBD2. The CDR3 has 15 residues. V was clipped by 5 bases and J by 4 bases; unmatched bases: 9. In germline, CDR1 is PRHDT, CDR2 FYEKMQ (reference sequence). The CDR3 DNA reads as TGTGCCAGCAGCCCCCAGCGCGGGGGGGCGTACGAGCAGTACTTC. As protein: CASSPQRGGAYEQYF.

The chain is built from TRBV20-1 and TRBJ1-5, with D unresolved. CDR3 length: 13 amino acids. The V gene lost 5 bases and the J gene lost 3 bases, with 11 bases spanning the gap. The germline gives CDR1 DFQATT, CDR2 SNEGSKA (reference sequence). In DNA, the CDR3 is TGCAGTGCTGCGGACGTCCTCAATCAGCCCCAGCATTTT. The encoded protein is CSAADVLNQPQHF.

The sample holds many counts of this clonotype. The chain uses TRBV5-1 and TRBJ2-1; 11 bases line up with TRBD2. With V trimmed by 0 bases and J by 0 bases, 11 bases remained unmatched. Germline V lookup: CDR1 SGHRS, CDR2 YFSETQ. The CDR3 has 20 residues. CDR3 region: CASSLVPTSGIWSSYNEQFF. CDR3 coding DNA: TGCGCCAGCAGCTTGGTTCCGACTAGCGGGATTTGGAGCTCCTACAATGAGCAGTTCTTC.